This T cell receptor beta chain was recovered during a study of a mutant IDH1 vaccine in newly diagnosed glioma. Clones were read by immunoSEQ multiplex PCR, and TCRdb kept only the in-frame ones, dropping some. Seen here are roughly 60,000 clones, under 90% observed once, and the top ten hold around 3.5%. Points on this clone: Its antigen is not identified.

Findings of the study overall: Altogether, almost 95% of patients exhibited vaccine-induced immune responses.

V lost 1 base and J 4 bases, leaving 13 bases between the germline ends. This CDR3 has 15 residues. Germline loops: CDR1 SGHTA, CDR2 FQGNSA. Described time point: week 11, during vaccination. Topical imiquimod accompanied each vaccine dose, which consisted of 300 ug of mutant IDH1 20-mer peptide. New astrocytomas of WHO grade 3 or 4 that were IDH1-mutant and ATRX-lost were found in the donors. This sequence originates from a man younger than 45 with glioma. The source material was PBMCs, sampled from a glioma patient whose treatment included an IDH1 peptide vaccine. The rearrangement uses TRBV7-2 and TRBJ1-2, with D possibly matching TRBD1 (5 bases). The CDR3 DNA follows: TGTGCCAGCAGCTTAGAAGCTACAGGCGGCTATGGCTACACCTTC. Translating it yields CASSLEATGGYGYTF.